Listed below are T cell receptor beta chains from one sample, sequenced in a study of identical twins. TCRdb analysed the 5' RACE reads with MiXCR anew, one entry per CDR3 protein. The sample comprises around 1.7 million distinct CDR3 sequences, about 32% of which are singletons, and around 0.25% rests with the top ten. The sequenced sample consisted of cord blood. The receptors originated from a newborn girl in good health. The CDR3 runs from the conserved cysteine through the conserved F or W. D genes are given only for firm matches. The size field is filled for only some rows; it gives once, few, many or a size class.

d_call: TRBD2
clone_size: many
j_call: TRBJ2-3
v_call: TRBV6-1
cdr3_nt: TGTGCCAGCAGTTCCCGGGGGGGAGACACAGATACGCAGTATTTT
cdr3_aa: CASSSRGGDTDTQYF

d_call: .
clone_size: .
j_call: TRBJ2-7
v_call: TRBV3-1
cdr3_nt: TGTGCCAGCAGCCTCGCCGGCCGATCCCCCTACGAGCGGTACTTC
cdr3_aa: CASSLAGRSPYERYF

d_call: TRBD2
clone_size: .
j_call: TRBJ2-5
v_call: TRBV28
cdr3_nt: TGTGCCAGCAAGACTAGCGGGAGGGCCGGGGAGACCCAGTACTTC
cdr3_aa: CASKTSGRAGETQYF

d_call: TRBD2
clone_size: .
j_call: TRBJ2-3
v_call: TRBV12-3/TRBV12-4
cdr3_nt: TGTGCCAGCAGTCGCCGGTTAGCGGGGCCCACAGATACGCAGTATTTT
cdr3_aa: CASSRRLAGPTDTQYF

d_call: TRBD1
clone_size: .
j_call: TRBJ2-7
v_call: TRBV7-2
cdr3_nt: TGTGCCAGCAGCTTAGCTCTCCCGATCTCCCCGGGACAGGGAGGCGAGCAGTACTTC
cdr3_aa: CASSLALPISPGQGGEQYF

d_call: .
clone_size: few
j_call: TRBJ1-1
v_call: TRBV5-1
cdr3_nt: TGCGCCAGCAGCTTGGTCCCCCTCCAGAACACTGAAGCTTTCTTT
cdr3_aa: CASSLVPLQNTEAFF

d_call: .
clone_size: .
j_call: TRBJ1-2
v_call: TRBV6-5
cdr3_nt: TGTGCCAGCAGTACCCGGCATGGCTACACCTTC
cdr3_aa: CASSTRHGYTF

d_call: .
clone_size: .
j_call: TRBJ1-5
v_call: TRBV28
cdr3_nt: TGTGCCAGCAGTTCCGGGGTACATCAGCCCCAGCATTTT
cdr3_aa: CASSSGVHQPQHF

d_call: .
clone_size: few
j_call: TRBJ1-6
v_call: TRBV25-1
cdr3_nt: TGTGCCAGCAGTGAGGGGAGGAATTCACCCCTCCACTTT
cdr3_aa: CASSEGRNSPLHF

d_call: TRBD1
clone_size: .
j_call: TRBJ2-2
v_call: TRBV29-1
cdr3_nt: TGCAGCGTAACATCTGACAGGGACGCCGGGGAGCTGTTTTTT
cdr3_aa: CSVTSDRDAGELFF

d_call: TRBD2
clone_size: .
j_call: TRBJ2-1
v_call: TRBV29-1
cdr3_nt: TGCAGCGTTGAACCCCAACTAGCGGGAGTCAACGGGTTCTTC
cdr3_aa: CSVEPQLAGVNGFF

d_call: TRBD2
clone_size: .
j_call: TRBJ2-3
v_call: TRBV20-1
cdr3_nt: TGCAGTGCCACTGGGCTAGCGGGGGGTCCTGGCACAGATACGCAGTATTTT
cdr3_aa: CSATGLAGGPGTDTQYF

d_call: .
clone_size: .
j_call: TRBJ2-7
v_call: TRBV14
cdr3_nt: TGTGCCAGCAGCCAAGAGTCCGTAAACGAGCAGTACTTC
cdr3_aa: CASSQESVNEQYF

d_call: TRBD1
clone_size: .
j_call: TRBJ1-2
v_call: TRBV19
cdr3_nt: TGTGCCAGTAACCCGACAGGGGGCAACTATGGCTACACCTTC
cdr3_aa: CASNPTGGNYGYTF

d_call: .
clone_size: .
j_call: TRBJ1-2
v_call: TRBV30
cdr3_nt: TGTGCCTGGGTTGGACAGCCGTCCTATGGCTACACCTTC
cdr3_aa: CAWVGQPSYGYTF

d_call: .
clone_size: many
j_call: TRBJ2-1
v_call: TRBV12-3/TRBV12-4
cdr3_nt: TGTGCCAGCAGTTTAGACCACAATGAGCAGTTCTTC
cdr3_aa: CASSLDHNEQFF

d_call: .
clone_size: many
j_call: TRBJ2-1
v_call: TRBV4-1
cdr3_nt: TGTGCCAGCAGCCGGACCCCCTACAATGAGCAGTTCTTC
cdr3_aa: CASSRTPYNEQFF

d_call: .
clone_size: .
j_call: TRBJ2-3
v_call: TRBV21-1
cdr3_nt: TGTGCCAGCAGCCCTCTAGATGGGAGGCGGGACACAGAGATCCCGACGGGCACAGATACGCAGTATTTT
cdr3_aa: CASSPLDGRRDTEIPTGTDTQYF

d_call: TRBD2
clone_size: few
j_call: TRBJ2-1
v_call: TRBV3-1
cdr3_nt: TGTGCCAGCAGCCAAGGAATACGTGCGGGAGATCTGTTCTTC
cdr3_aa: CASSQGIRAGDLFF

d_call: TRBD2
clone_size: .
j_call: TRBJ2-5
v_call: TRBV10-2
cdr3_nt: TGCGCCAGCACCCGACTAGCGGGATGGGTCAATGAGCAGTACTTC
cdr3_aa: CASTRLAGWVNEQYF

d_call: TRBD1
clone_size: few
j_call: TRBJ1-1
v_call: TRBV7-9
cdr3_nt: TGTGCCAGCACCTCGGACAGGGGGCGGGATGAAGCTTTCTTT
cdr3_aa: CASTSDRGRDEAFF

d_call: TRBD2
clone_size: .
j_call: TRBJ2-3
v_call: TRBV6-1
cdr3_nt: TGTGCCAGCAGGAGGGTAGCGGGGATTGCAGATACGCAGTATTTT
cdr3_aa: CASRRVAGIADTQYF

d_call: TRBD1
clone_size: few
j_call: TRBJ2-7
v_call: TRBV20-1
cdr3_nt: TGCAGCGGGACAGGGTCCCTCTACGAGCAGTACTTC
cdr3_aa: CSGTGSLYEQYF

d_call: .
clone_size: few
j_call: TRBJ1-1
v_call: TRBV24-1
cdr3_nt: TGTGCCACCAGTTTGGTGTACGGGGTGGACACTGAAGCTTTCTTT
cdr3_aa: CATSLVYGVDTEAFF

d_call: .
clone_size: few
j_call: TRBJ2-1
v_call: TRBV12-3/TRBV12-4
cdr3_nt: TGTGCCAGCAGTACGCCCCGTATAGGCCTGGGAGAGCAGTTCTTC
cdr3_aa: CASSTPRIGLGEQFF

d_call: TRBD2
clone_size: few
j_call: TRBJ2-3
v_call: TRBV20-1
cdr3_nt: TGCAGTGCCGCTGGGACTAGCGGGGTTCCAGATACGCAGTATTTT
cdr3_aa: CSAAGTSGVPDTQYF

d_call: .
clone_size: many
j_call: TRBJ1-2
v_call: TRBV12-3/TRBV12-4
cdr3_nt: TGTGCCAGCAGTACCCGTCCCGGGACAAGTAACTATGGCTACACCTTC
cdr3_aa: CASSTRPGTSNYGYTF

d_call: .
clone_size: many
j_call: TRBJ2-3
v_call: TRBV10-3
cdr3_nt: TGTGCCATCAGTGAGTCTAGCACAGATACGCAGTATTTT
cdr3_aa: CAISESSTDTQYF

d_call: .
clone_size: once
j_call: TRBJ2-7
v_call: TRBV3-1
cdr3_nt: TGTGCCAGCAGCCAAGGTTGGCTCGGTGAGCAGTACTTC
cdr3_aa: CASSQGWLGEQYF

d_call: .
clone_size: many
j_call: TRBJ2-7
v_call: TRBV28
cdr3_nt: TGTGCCAGCTCACTCGGGTGGAGGGGCTCCTACGAGCAGTACTTC
cdr3_aa: CASSLGWRGSYEQYF

d_call: .
clone_size: many
j_call: TRBJ2-7
v_call: TRBV21-1
cdr3_nt: TGTGCCAGCAGCAAAATGGGGACTAGCGGGGACTCCTACGAGCAGTACTTC
cdr3_aa: CASSKMGTSGDSYEQYF

d_call: .
clone_size: .
j_call: TRBJ2-3
v_call: TRBV10-2
cdr3_nt: TGCGCCAGCAGCAGCCAACTAGCCGGGACTCTCTCCCCAAAACTATACACAGATACGCAGTATTTT
cdr3_aa: CASSSQLAGTLSPKLYTDTQYF

d_call: .
clone_size: .
j_call: TRBJ1-1
v_call: TRBV12-3/TRBV12-4
cdr3_nt: TGTGCCAGCAGGCCGCCGGGGGAGGGCACTGAAGCTTTCTTT
cdr3_aa: CASRPPGEGTEAFF

d_call: .
clone_size: few
j_call: TRBJ2-4
v_call: TRBV20-1
cdr3_nt: TGCAGTGCTAGAGGATGGCAGTACTTC
cdr3_aa: CSARGWQYF

d_call: TRBD2
clone_size: few
j_call: TRBJ2-3
v_call: TRBV12-3/TRBV12-4
cdr3_nt: TGTGCCAGCAGTACGGGGGGGAACACAGATACGCAGTATTTT
cdr3_aa: CASSTGGNTDTQYF

d_call: TRBD2
clone_size: .
j_call: TRBJ2-7
v_call: TRBV5-1
cdr3_nt: TGCGCCAGCAGCTTGTCGGGGACTAACACCTACGAGCAGTACTTC
cdr3_aa: CASSLSGTNTYEQYF

d_call: .
clone_size: .
j_call: TRBJ1-4
v_call: TRBV25-1
cdr3_nt: TGTGCCAGCAGTGATTCCCAGGACACTATTAATGAAGAACTGTTTTTT
cdr3_aa: CASSDSQDTINEELFF

d_call: TRBD1
clone_size: few
j_call: TRBJ1-1
v_call: TRBV10-3
cdr3_nt: TGTGCCATCAGCCCGGGACAGGGGAGGGGACTGGGCACTGAAGCTTTCTTT
cdr3_aa: CAISPGQGRGLGTEAFF

d_call: .
clone_size: .
j_call: TRBJ2-1
v_call: TRBV12-3/TRBV12-4
cdr3_nt: TGTGCCAGCAGCCCGACCCGGCGTACCTACAATGAGCAGTTCTTC
cdr3_aa: CASSPTRRTYNEQFF

d_call: .
clone_size: .
j_call: TRBJ2-7
v_call: TRBV30
cdr3_nt: TGTGCCTGGAGTGTACAACCGGCTACAGGGTACTTC
cdr3_aa: CAWSVQPATGYF

d_call: .
clone_size: .
j_call: TRBJ2-2
v_call: TRBV21-1
cdr3_nt: TGTGCCAGCAGCTCAATTGGGGGGTTCGGGAACACCGGGGAGCTGTTTTTT
cdr3_aa: CASSSIGGFGNTGELFF

d_call: .
clone_size: .
j_call: TRBJ2-1
v_call: TRBV5-1
cdr3_nt: TGCGCCAGCAGCGGGGGGGACAAAACCAATGAGCAGTTCTTC
cdr3_aa: CASSGGDKTNEQFF

d_call: .
clone_size: .
j_call: TRBJ2-7
v_call: TRBV7-9
cdr3_nt: TGTGCCAGCAGCAATCATAGGGGACCGAACTCCTACGAGCAGTACTTC
cdr3_aa: CASSNHRGPNSYEQYF

d_call: TRBD1
clone_size: many
j_call: TRBJ2-1
v_call: TRBV5-1
cdr3_nt: TGTGCCAGCAGCCCGGGACAGGCCTACAATGAGCAGTTCTTC
cdr3_aa: CASSPGQAYNEQFF

d_call: .
clone_size: .
j_call: TRBJ2-4
v_call: TRBV20-1
cdr3_nt: TGCAGTGCCCAGAAGGCGCAAATCTTAGCCAAAAACATTCAGTACTTC
cdr3_aa: CSAQKAQILAKNIQYF

d_call: TRBD2
clone_size: few
j_call: TRBJ2-7
v_call: TRBV5-4
cdr3_nt: TGTGCCAGCAGCTCCGGGACTAGCCAATTCTACGAGCAGTACTTC
cdr3_aa: CASSSGTSQFYEQYF

d_call: TRBD2
clone_size: few
j_call: TRBJ2-3
v_call: TRBV20-1
cdr3_nt: TGCAGTGCTCACGCGGGACTAGCGGCAGATACGCGGTATTTT
cdr3_aa: CSAHAGLAADTRYF

d_call: .
clone_size: .
j_call: TRBJ2-2
v_call: TRBV3-1
cdr3_nt: TGTGCCAGCAGCCAAGATTTGGGAGTTGCCGGGGAGCTGTTTTTT
cdr3_aa: CASSQDLGVAGELFF

d_call: TRBD1
clone_size: few
j_call: TRBJ1-2
v_call: TRBV7-2
cdr3_nt: TGTGCCAGCAGCTTAGAGGGGACAGGAAAGTTCTATGGCTACACCTTC
cdr3_aa: CASSLEGTGKFYGYTF

d_call: .
clone_size: .
j_call: TRBJ1-4
v_call: TRBV12-3/TRBV12-4
cdr3_nt: TGTGCCAGCAGTTCACCCACAGGGAGGGGCGAAAAACTGTTTTTT
cdr3_aa: CASSSPTGRGEKLFF

d_call: .
clone_size: many
j_call: TRBJ2-7
v_call: TRBV27
cdr3_nt: TGTGCCAGCAGTTTATTGGGTGCTGAGGCCGAGCAGTACTTC
cdr3_aa: CASSLLGAEAEQYF

d_call: TRBD1
clone_size: few
j_call: TRBJ2-7
v_call: TRBV7-8
cdr3_nt: TGTGCCAGCAGCTTATTTCAGGGGGTCGCCTACGAGCAGTACTTC
cdr3_aa: CASSLFQGVAYEQYF

d_call: TRBD1
clone_size: few
j_call: TRBJ1-2
v_call: TRBV4-2
cdr3_nt: TGTGCCAGCAGCCCTCGACAGGGAACTAGCTATGGCTACACCTTC
cdr3_aa: CASSPRQGTSYGYTF

d_call: .
clone_size: .
j_call: TRBJ2-1
v_call: TRBV20-1
cdr3_nt: TGCAGTGCTGGACGGAGGTGGAATGAGCAGTTCTTC
cdr3_aa: CSAGRRWNEQFF

d_call: TRBD2
clone_size: few
j_call: TRBJ2-1
v_call: TRBV20-1
cdr3_nt: TGCAGTGCTACCTCTAGCGGGAGAGGGCCGGCGAATGAGCAGTTCTTC
cdr3_aa: CSATSSGRGPANEQFF

d_call: .
clone_size: .
j_call: TRBJ2-7
v_call: TRBV9
cdr3_nt: TGTGCCAGCAGCGTACTTAGCAAGTACTCCTACAATGAGCAGTACTTC
cdr3_aa: CASSVLSKYSYNEQYF

d_call: .
clone_size: few
j_call: TRBJ1-3
v_call: TRBV28
cdr3_nt: TGTGCCAGCAGTTTAATGTCGGGGGCTGGAAACACCATATATTTT
cdr3_aa: CASSLMSGAGNTIYF

d_call: .
clone_size: .
j_call: TRBJ2-7
v_call: TRBV21-1
cdr3_nt: TGTGCCAGCAGCAAAACCCAGTGGTCTAGCTCCTACAATGAGCAGTACTTC
cdr3_aa: CASSKTQWSSSYNEQYF

d_call: TRBD2
clone_size: .
j_call: TRBJ2-1
v_call: TRBV10-1
cdr3_nt: TGCGCCAGCAGTTATTCCGTAGCGGGGGGAAGCAATGAGCAGTTCTTC
cdr3_aa: CASSYSVAGGSNEQFF

d_call: TRBD2
clone_size: many
j_call: TRBJ2-1
v_call: TRBV28
cdr3_nt: TGTGCCAGCAGTTTTTTTAGCGGGAATGAGCAGTTCTTC
cdr3_aa: CASSFFSGNEQFF